Sequencing of this T cell receptor (beta chain) was carried out in a study of post-analysis software for immune sequencing data (dated by TCRdb to the mid-2010s). In terms of the full investigation: Recorded disease courses included relapsing-remitting, secondary progressive and progressive-relapsing multiple sclerosis, with some patients lacking subtype annotation. Patient repertoires were compared against about a dozen previously published healthy control repertoires from donors aged about 6 to 27 years. A subset of samples was prepared in parallel using single-end sample barcoding, then pooled and co-amplified after Illumina adapter ligation. General conclusions and limits of the study: Compared with controls, multiple sclerosis patients had significantly lower normalized Chao1 diversity, a finding suggesting substantial peripheral T-cell clonal expansion. Direct clustering with F measure revealed strong co-clustering of samples prepared in the same batch, which led to a batch-effect correction. Patients showed significantly higher frequencies than controls for roughly five TRBV segments, among them TRBV5-6, TRBV5-1 and TRBV20-1. The control group was slightly older than the multiple sclerosis patient group.

This clonotype has more than one count but fewer than ten. Its antigen remains undetermined. No base-level quality is on record; no much larger clone is a single base apart. As encoded in the germline V gene (reference sequence), CDR1 is DFQATT while CDR2 is SNEGSKA. Spanning cysteine to phenylalanine, the CDR3 consists of 14 amino acids. This entry keeps only the CDR3 DNA: 42 bases, framed from base 1. V and J are truncated by 8 bases and 10 bases respectively, leaving an intervening sequence of 21 bases. TCR beta repertoires were profiled from peripheral blood of 13 young patients with multiple sclerosis to demonstrate the VDJtools post-analysis software. The multiple sclerosis patients were children and adolescents between roughly 6 and 16 years of age. The library was made by PCR. The sequencer was an Illumina HiSeq 2500. To reduce PCR and sequencing biases, unique molecular identifiers were incorporated into the TCR beta cDNA libraries. About 500,000 cDNA molecules were obtained for every 1 to 10 million input T cells, so each molecule roughly corresponded to one T cell. The patient libraries were prepared and sequenced with the same protocol used for the earlier healthy control dataset. Samples belonging to the same batch were prepared together, multiplexed and sequenced on a shared HiSeq lane. Regarding the original processing steps: Raw barcoded reads were processed with MIGEC, and single-read molecular identifier groups were discarded before consensus assembly and CDR3 extraction. VDJtools was used for post-analysis of the clonotype tables, and diversity was normalized by down-sampling every dataset to the size of the smallest sample. In repertoire overlap clustering, CDR3 amino acid sequences, but not nucleotide sequences, were matched to correct batch-related cross-sample contamination. The public reads were quality trimmed at Q25 with fastp and then assembled into clones with MiXCR by TCRdb, keeping productive beta chains. Rows merge per CDR3 protein into single entries with the most common DNA and genes. These V and J calls rely on TCRdb rather than the paper's analysis. This sample gives 650,000 to 900,000 distinct CDR3 sequences in total; more than 45% of them show up just once. 4.9% of the sample comes from the top ten.

Sequenced material: blood. The chain uses TRBV20-1 and TRBJ1-6; too little of a D gene remains to name it. This clonotype originated in a girl between 10 and 17 years old with multiple sclerosis. The DNA sequence follows: TGCAGTCTCACTCGGGTGGACGGCTACTCACCCCTCCACTTT. Translated, this is CSLTRVDGYSPLHF.